These 21 T cell receptor beta chains were all obtained from the same sample, sequenced in a study of cytomegalovirus exposure and HLA in healthy donors. Here immunoSEQ multiplex PCR was the method, and the copy in TCRdb shows in-frame clones only, minus some. The profile shows roughly 130,000 clones, more than 70% of them singletons. Sequences were obtained from PBMCs. The source of these receptors is a man aged 25 to 40 in good health and CMV-seronegative.

V usage is TRBV7-9 and J usage is TRBJ2-3; TRBD1 is a possible D gene (7 bases). This CDR3 contains 17 residues. Germline V gives CDR1 SEHNR, CDR2 FQNEAQ (reference sequence). Trimming stripped 1 base from V and 0 bases from J, with 14 bases between. CDR3 in DNA: TGTGCCAGCAGCTTAGGGTTGGCAGGGGGGAGCACAGATACGCAGTATTTT. This sequence encodes CASSLGLAGGSTDTQYF.

The chain combines TRBV30 with TRBJ2-7; 7 nucleotides line up with TRBD1. V trimming: 3 bases; J trimming: 3 bases; junction bases outside the gene matches: 11. Germline assignment: CDR1 GTSNPN and CDR2 SVGIG (reference sequence). This CDR3 spans 15 amino acids. CDR3 nucleotide sequence: TGTGCCTGGAGCGCCCGACAGGGTAGACTCTACGAGCAGTACTTC. Its protein product is CAWSARQGRLYEQYF.

The chain is built from TRBV5-1 and TRBJ2-5, with TRBD1 matching 10 bases. The junction had 7 bases not matched to a gene; V was cut back by 5 bases and J by 3 bases. This CDR3 is built from 15 residues. Germline assignment: CDR1 SGHRS and CDR2 YFSETQ. Written as DNA, the CDR3 is TGCGCCAGCAGTCGACAGGGGGCGCGGGAAGAGACCCAGTACTTC. It yields the protein CASSRQGAREETQYF.

The CDR3 DNA reads as TGCGCCAGCAGCCAAGAAATAGCGAGCACAGATACGCAGTATTTT. This encodes CASSQEIASTDTQYF. The rearrangement uses TRBV4-3 and TRBJ2-3; D perhaps matches TRBD2 (5 bases). V lost 0 bases and J lost 0, with 7 bases in between. Germline V gene lookup returns CDR1 LGHNA and CDR2 YSLEER. The CDR3 has 15 residues.

The chain is built from TRBV30 and TRBJ1-1, with D unresolved. Trimming removed 5 bases at V and 3 bases at J, with 13 bases between. The CDR3 totals 13 residues. Per the germline V gene, CDR1 is GTSNPN and CDR2 is SVGIG (reference sequence). CDR3 loop: CAWGKEGDTEAFF. Written as DNA, the CDR3 is TGTGCCTGGGGAAAGGAAGGAGACACTGAAGCTTTCTTT.

This clone showed up just once. This sequence joins TRBV4-1 and TRBJ1-1; D uncertain. The CDR3 runs to 17 residues. V gave up 0 bases and J gave up 1 base, with 15 bases separating them. CDR1 MGHRA and CDR2 YSYEKL come from the germline V gene. CDR3 sequence: CASSQDMVAERNTEAFF. CDR3 DNA sequence: TGCGCCAGCAGCCAAGATATGGTAGCTGAGAGGAACACTGAAGCTTTCTTT.

The V gene is TRBV27, the J gene TRBJ1-1, with TRBD1 identical over 8 bases. The trim removed 3 bases at V and 1 base at J, leaving 4 bases unmatched. In germline, CDR1 is MNHEY, CDR2 SMNVEV (reference sequence). The CDR3 sequence is 15 residues long. The DNA of the CDR3 is TGTGCCAGCAGTTTGTCAGGGGGCGGGAACACTGAAGCTTTCTTT. This gives the protein CASSLSGGGNTEAFF.

The rearrangement links TRBV2 to TRBJ2-3, with a tentative D call TRBD2 (5 bases). Looked up from germline, CDR1 is SNHLY and CDR2 is FYNNEI. V was trimmed by 10 bases and J by 1 base, leaving 21 bases between them. The CDR3 spans 16 residues. The CDR3 protein is CATTGRGPLGTDTQYF. In nucleotides, the CDR3 is TGTGCCACCACGGGGAGAGGGCCGTTAGGCACAGATACGCAGTATTTT.

The count of this clone is one. This rearrangement joins TRBV30 to TRBJ2-1; D may be TRBD1 (6 bases). V lost 2 bases and J lost 1, with 12 bases in between. The germline V gene encodes CDR1 GTSNPN and CDR2 SVGIG (reference sequence). The CDR3 consists of 15 residues. Here the CDR3 reads CAWSTQGGSYNEQFF. CDR3 sequence (DNA): TGTGCCTGGAGTACCCAAGGGGGTTCCTACAATGAGCAGTTCTTC.

V gene TRBV5-6 combines with J gene TRBJ2-2; a weak D match, TRBD2 (6 bases). Germline V CDR1 and CDR2: SGHDT, YYEEEE. Trimming shortened V by 4 bases and J by 4 bases, and 20 bases separated the two germline ends. This CDR3 is 17 amino acids long. This chain's CDR3 is CASSTLGTPGVTGELFF. In DNA, the CDR3 is TGTGCCAGCAGCACCCTCGGGACGCCGGGGGTCACCGGGGAGCTGTTTTTT. The full variable domain, in which reference TRBV5-6 and TRBJ2-2 provide the parts outside the CDR3, is DAGVTQSPTHLIKTRGQQVTLRCSPKSGHDTVSWYQQALGQGPQFIFQYYEEEERQRGNFPDRFSGHQFPNYSSELNVNALLLGDSALYLCASSTLGTPGVTGELFFGEGSRLTVL.

The genes are TRBV6-1 and TRBJ1-1; the D gene is possibly TRBD1 (6 bases). Trimming removed 7 bases at V and 2 bases at J, with 17 bases between. Germline CDR1 reads MNHNS; CDR2 reads SASEGT. The CDR3 covers 15 residues. The CDR3 spells CASILFTGFNTEAFF. DNA for the CDR3: TGTGCCAGCATTTTGTTCACAGGGTTTAACACTGAAGCTTTCTTT.

This chain uses TRBV19 with TRBJ1-2, with 7 nucleotides matching TRBD1. Trimming removed 0 bases from V and 0 bases from J; junction bases left unmatched: 7. The germline gives CDR1 LNHDA, CDR2 SQIVND (reference sequence). The CDR3 has 17 amino acids. The CDR3 nucleotides read TGTGCCAGTAGTATAGATCTAGGGGGCACCCCTAACTATGGCTACACCTTC. Its translation: CASSIDLGGTPNYGYTF.

This clone was counted once. The V and J genes are TRBV9 and TRBJ1-2, with D hard to call. V lost 4 bases, J lost 10 bases, and 17 bases lay in between. Looked up from germline, CDR1 is SGDLS and CDR2 is YYNGEE. The CDR3 length is 13 residues. The CDR3 is CASSHPGEELYTF. CDR3 DNA sequence: TGTGCCAGCAGCCACCCCGGTGAGGAGCTCTACACCTTC. The full variable domain, completed using reference TRBV9 and TRBJ1-2, is DSGVTQTPKHLITATGQRVTLRCSPRSGDLSVYWYQQSLDQGLQFLIQYYNGEERAKGNILERFSAQQFPDLHSELNLSSLELGDSALYFCASSHPGEELYTFGSGTRLTVV.

This clone has just one count. V and J are TRBV7-9 and TRBJ1-2; 7 positions agree with TRBD1. V lost 5 bases to trimming and J lost 4 bases; unmatched junction nucleotides: 10. CDR1 is SEHNR and CDR2 is FQNEAQ in the germline V gene (reference sequence). The CDR3 has 15 residues. The CDR3 sequence: CASSDRSTGFYGYTF. The CDR3 DNA follows: TGTGCCAGCAGCGACCGGTCGACAGGGTTCTATGGCTACACCTTC.

CDR3 sequence: CAWRERGNTEAFF. The CDR3 DNA follows: TGTGCCTGGAGGGAAAGGGGTAACACTGAAGCTTTCTTT. The chain couples TRBV30 to TRBJ1-1; D might be TRBD1 (5 bases). Germline V gene lookup returns CDR1 GTSNPN and CDR2 SVGIG (reference sequence). V was cut by 3 bases and J by 2 bases, with 10 bases left in between. CDR3 length equals 13 residues.

This CDR3 reads CASSEKGWTGGVVRENYGYTF. The CDR3 DNA reads TGTGCCAGCAGTGAAAAGGGGTGGACAGGGGGCGTAGTAAGAGAGAACTATGGCTACACCTTC. The chain links TRBV6-1 to TRBJ1-2; 11 positions agree with TRBD1. V trimming: 2 bases; J trimming: 2 bases; junction bases outside the gene matches: 19. Germline V gives CDR1 MNHNS, CDR2 SASEGT. The CDR3 covers 21 residues.

The rearrangement links TRBV10-1 to TRBJ1-5; D gene ambiguous. The CDR3 runs 13 residues. V dropped 6 bases and J dropped 3 bases, with 9 bases sitting between them. CDR1 and CDR2 (germline): WNHNN, SYGVQD (reference sequence). CDR3 sequence (DNA): TGCGCCAGCAGGTACAGAACCAATCAGCCCCAGCATTTT. Protein product: CASRYRTNQPQHF.

A single count supports this clone. The rearrangement uses TRBV11-2 and TRBJ1-4; D call uncertain. Germline V gene lookup returns CDR1 SGHAT and CDR2 FQNNGV. The CDR3 covers 16 residues. Trimming removed 3 bases from V and 0 bases from J, with 11 bases in between. The CDR3: CASSFLGVSTNEKLFF. The CDR3 coding sequence is TGTGCCAGCAGCTTCCTAGGAGTTTCAACTAATGAAAAACTGTTTTTT.

This chain links TRBV10-3 with TRBJ2-1; D remains ambiguous. From germline, CDR1 is ENHRY and CDR2 SYGVKD. This CDR3 region has 13 residues. V lost 0 bases and J lost 4, with 4 bases in between. The CDR3 DNA reads as TGTGCCATCAGTGAGTCTTCATACAATGAGCAGTTCTTC. Its protein is CAISESSYNEQFF.

The genes are TRBV19 and TRBJ2-3, with TRBD2 matching 10 bases. V trimming: 5 bases; J trimming: 4 bases; junction bases outside the gene matches: 9. The CDR3 covers 16 residues. Germline CDR1 reads LNHDA; CDR2 reads SQIVND (reference sequence). CDR3 protein: CASSSPSGRESDTQYF. DNA of the CDR3: TGTGCCAGTAGTTCCCCCAGCGGGAGGGAGTCAGATACGCAGTATTTT.

The chain carries TRBV12-5 and TRBJ1-2; possibly TRBD1 for D (5 bases). The germline CDR1 and CDR2 sequences are LGHNT and FRNRAP. The V end was cut by 3 bases, the J end by 8 bases, with 13 bases between. This CDR3 contains 13 residues. In nucleotides, the CDR3 is TGTGCTAGTGGTTTTTTTACAGGCCAAGGCTACACCTTC. Amino acids: CASGFFTGQGYTF.